The 25 T cell receptor beta chains listed next were all sequenced from one sample in a study of control samples from healthy donors and cancer patients (dated by TCRdb to about 2020). Library generation was performed with the immunoSEQ multiplex PCR assay. Entries here come from immuneACCESS through TCRdb and include only in-frame sequences with V and J called. Some clones fail to appear in such tables; in the studies checked, an unresolved V gene covers under half of the shortfall, and the cause of the remainder is unknown. The sample yields 15,000 to 20,000 clones; just over 85% were counted once. The ten top clones hold around 10% of the sample. The sample consisted of PBMCs. These receptors were obtained from a woman in her 70s with colorectal cancer.

This chain links TRBV29-1 with TRBJ2-5, with D perhaps matching TRBD1 or TRBD2 (6 bases each). Germline V gene data show CDR1 as SQVTM and CDR2 as ANQGSEA. Trimming removed 6 bases from V and 2 bases from J, with 16 bases in between. This CDR3 has 14 residues. The CDR3 coding sequence is TGCAGCGTGAAGGCCAGGGGAGGACAAGAGACCCAGTACTTC. It codes for CSVKARGGQETQYF.

The chain couples TRBV2 to TRBJ1-5; TRBD1 matches 8 bases. With 3 bases clipped from V and 1 base from J, the junction kept 8 bases outside the gene matches. The germline CDR1 and CDR2 sequences are SNHLY and FYNNEI. The CDR3 loop spans 17 amino acids. The CDR3 nucleotides are TGTGCCAGCAGTGAGGGACAGGTGGTTTTGAGCAATCAGCCCCAGCATTTT. Encoded protein: CASSEGQVVLSNQPQHF. Full variable domain (outside the CDR3, taken from reference TRBV2 and TRBJ1-5): EPEVTQTPSHQVTQMGQEVILRCVPISNHLYFYWYRQILGQKVEFLVSFYNNEISEKSEIFDDQFSVERPDGSNFTLKIRSTKLEDSAMYFCASSEGQVVLSNQPQHFGDGTRLSIL.

This clone was detected only once. Here the CDR3 reads CASSDGGARGDTQYF. In nucleotides, the CDR3 is TGTGCCAGCAGCGATGGGGGGGCCCGTGGAGATACGCAGTATTTT. V gene TRBV9 combines with J gene TRBJ2-3; weak D call: TRBD2 (7 bases). Germline CDR1 and CDR2: SGDLS and YYNGEE. This CDR3 contains 15 residues. Deletions cut 3 bases from V and 5 bases from J, with 16 bases between. The variable domain in full, with the rest retrieved from reference TRBV9 and TRBJ2-3, is DSGVTQTPKHLITATGQRVTLRCSPRSGDLSVYWYQQSLDQGLQFLIQYYNGEERAKGNILERFSAQQFPDLHSELNLSSLELGDSALYFCASSDGGARGDTQYFGPGTRLTVL.

The J gene is TRBJ2-2, the V gene TRBV5-1; D is undetermined. The CDR3 covers 10 residues. Trimming stripped 2 bases from V and 8 bases from J, with 1 base between. Germline assignment: CDR1 SGHRS and CDR2 YFSETQ. The CDR3 nucleotides read TGCGCCAGCAGCTTAGGGGAGCTGTTTTTT. This encodes CASSLGELFF.

V is TRBV19 and J is TRBJ1-1, with D possibly being TRBD1 (5 bases). Trimming stripped 6 bases from V and 2 bases from J, with 13 bases between. The germline gives CDR1 LNHDA, CDR2 SQIVND (reference sequence). The CDR3 runs 14 residues. The CDR3 DNA follows: TGTGCCAGTAGGTGGGGGGTTGAAAACACTGAAGCTTTCTTT. Translated, it gives CASRWGVENTEAFF.

This clone was counted a single time. The V gene is TRBV7-2, the J gene TRBJ2-3; 11 bases align to TRBD2. Trimming cost V 2 bases and J 3 bases; bases outside gene matches: 7. The CDR3 runs to 17 residues. Germline lookup yields CDR1 SGHTA and CDR2 FQGNSA. The CDR3: CASSLWGVAGGTDTQYF. CDR3 sequence (DNA): TGTGCCAGCAGCTTATGGGGGGTAGCGGGAGGGACAGATACGCAGTATTTT.

This rearrangement joins TRBV3-1 (or the pseudogene TRBV3-2) to TRBJ1-3; weak D call: TRBD1 (5 bases). Per germline, CDR1 LGHDT and CDR2 YNNKEL (reference sequence). V shed 4 bases and J shed 1 base, with 14 bases lying between them. CDR3 length equals 16 residues. CDR3 nucleotides: TGTGCCAGCAGCCGCCCGAGACAGAGTTCTGGAAACACCATATATTTT. This codes for CASSRPRQSSGNTIYF.

V usage is TRBV7-2 and J usage is TRBJ1-2; 8 nucleotides align to TRBD1. With 5 bases clipped from V and 3 bases from J, the junction kept 2 bases outside the gene matches. This CDR3 contains 13 residues. Germline loops: CDR1 SGHTA, CDR2 FQGNSA. CDR3 residues: CASSPDRDYGYTF. DNA for the CDR3: TGTGCCAGCAGCCCGGACAGGGACTATGGCTACACCTTC.

The genes are TRBV12-3 or TRBV12-4 and TRBJ1-5, with no clear D. The ends were cut back, 3 bases at V and 9 bases at J, with 9 bases in the middle. CDR3 length equals 12 residues. CDR3 sequence (DNA): TGTGCCAGCAGTTTGGGCGTGGGGCCCCAGCATTTT. Translation gives CASSLGVGPQHF.

J is TRBJ2-1 and V is TRBV19; 8 bases map to TRBD2. Germline values: CDR1 LNHDA, CDR2 SQIVND (reference sequence). V dropped 7 bases and J dropped 8; count of bases not matched to a gene: 13. This CDR3 comprises 15 residues. This CDR3 reads CASKGTSGGFYEQFF. The CDR3 DNA follows: TGTGCCAGTAAGGGAACTAGCGGAGGGTTTTATGAGCAGTTCTTC. Drawing the rest from reference TRBV19 and TRBJ2-1, the complete variable domain is DGGITQSPKYLFRKEGQNVTLSCEQNLNHDAMYWYRQDPGQGLRLIYYSQIVNDFQKGDIAEGYSVSREKKESFPLTVTSAQKNPTAFYLCASKGTSGGFYEQFFGPGTRLTVL.

V usage is TRBV12-5 and J usage is TRBJ2-5; 7 bases line up with TRBD2. V shed 4 bases and J 11 bases; nucleotides not matched to a gene: 22. CDR1 is LGHNT and CDR2 is FRNRAP in the germline V gene. This CDR3 spans 17 amino acids. Written as DNA, the CDR3 is TGTGCTAGTGGTTCCCCTCTGTCCGGGGGGACTGAACGGGTGCAGTACTTC. Translated: CASGSPLSGGTERVQYF.

V is TRBV7-2 and J is TRBJ2-7; D uncertain. CDR1 SGHTA and CDR2 FQGNSA come from the germline V gene. The V and J ends lost 1 base and 0 bases respectively, with 7 bases between them. CDR3 size: 14 residues. CDR3 nucleotide sequence: TGTGCCAGCAGCTTAGAGCGAAGCTCCTACGAGCAGTACTTC. This gives the protein CASSLERSSYEQYF.

The chain has TRBV9 and TRBJ2-7; D ambiguous. CDR3 length: 12 residues. Trimming took 4 bases from V and 5 from J, leaving 10 bases between them. Germline V gene data show CDR1 as SGDLS and CDR2 as YYNGEE. Here the CDR3 reads CASSLSNDEQYF. For the CDR3, the DNA is TGTGCCAGCAGCCTATCCAATGACGAGCAGTACTTC. Combining the CDR3 with reference TRBV9 and TRBJ2-7 gives the whole variable domain DSGVTQTPKHLITATGQRVTLRCSPRSGDLSVYWYQQSLDQGLQFLIQYYNGEERAKGNILERFSAQQFPDLHSELNLSSLELGDSALYFCASSLSNDEQYFGPGTRLTVT.

This chain uses TRBV19 with TRBJ2-7; D is uncertain. CDR1 is LNHDA and CDR2 is SQIVND in the germline V gene (reference sequence). V was cut by 9 bases and J by 3 bases, with 15 bases left in between. The CDR3 totals 13 residues. CDR3 amino acids: CASRKGSHYEQYF. CDR3 nucleotide sequence: TGTGCCAGCCGGAAGGGTTCCCACTACGAGCAGTACTTC.

V and J are TRBV4-3 and TRBJ1-1; D is possibly TRBD1 (6 bases). Germline CDR1 is LGHNA and CDR2 is YSLEER. V lost 0 bases and J lost 5, with 10 bases in between. This CDR3 has 14 residues. The CDR3: CASSQDPRGTEAFF. For the CDR3, the DNA is TGCGCCAGCAGCCAAGATCCGAGGGGGACTGAAGCTTTCTTT.

The V and J genes are TRBV19 and TRBJ1-1; possibly TRBD1 for D (5 bases). Germline CDR1 reads LNHDA; CDR2 reads SQIVND (reference sequence). V gave up 7 bases and J gave up 2 bases, with 14 bases separating them. The CDR3 runs 14 residues. The DNA of the CDR3 is TGTGCCAGTATCCCGGACAATTTAAACACTGAAGCTTTCTTT. This sequence encodes CASIPDNLNTEAFF.

The CDR3 here is CASSIEGTLANEQFF. The CDR3 DNA sequence: TGTGCCAGTAGTATAGAGGGGACCCTGGCCAATGAGCAGTTCTTC. The V gene is TRBV19, the J gene TRBJ2-1, with D possibly being TRBD1 or TRBD2 (5 bases each). The V and J ends lost 0 bases and 6 bases respectively, with 12 bases between them. The CDR3 consists of 15 residues. Germline CDR1 reads LNHDA; CDR2 reads SQIVND (reference sequence).

The chain has TRBV18 and TRBJ2-5, with D perhaps assigned TRBD1 or TRBD2 (6 bases each). Per germline, CDR1 KGHSH and CDR2 LQKENI. V lost 1 base, J lost 4 bases, and 10 bases lay in between. This CDR3 has 14 amino acids. CDR3 DNA sequence: TGTGCCAGCTCACCACGCCGGGGGCGAGAGACCCAGTACTTC. It encodes CASSPRRGRETQYF. Full variable domain (remainder filled in from reference TRBV18 and TRBJ2-5): NAGVMQNPRHLVRRRGQEARLRCSPMKGHSHVYWYRQLPEEGLKFMVYLQKENIIDESGMPKERFSAEFPKEGPSILRIQQVVRGDSAAYFCASSPRRGRETQYFGPGTRLLVL.

V gene TRBV29-1 combines with J gene TRBJ2-1, with a weak D call TRBD1 (5 bases). This CDR3 has 14 residues. The germline V and J ends were trimmed by 2 bases and 7 bases, with 15 bases remaining between them. Per germline, CDR1 SQVTM and CDR2 ANQGSEA. The CDR3 loop reads CSVEPLPGSNEQFF. CDR3 bases: TGCAGCGTTGAACCGCTCCCAGGGTCGAATGAGCAGTTCTTC.

The DNA of the CDR3 is TGTGCCACCAGCAGAAATCGGCAGGGGAAGGGCTACACCTTC. This codes for CATSRNRQGKGYTF. The chain joins TRBV15 to TRBJ1-2, with D tentatively TRBD1 (6 bases). V shed 2 bases and J shed 8 bases, with 15 bases lying between them. CDR1 LNHNV and CDR2 YYDKDF come from the germline V gene (reference sequence). This CDR3 comprises 14 residues.

The V and J genes are TRBV11-2 and TRBJ1-2; D call uncertain. V was shortened by 5 bases and J by 7 bases, with 20 bases between the two germline ends. The CDR3 runs to 15 residues. CDR1 is SGHAT and CDR2 is FQNNGV in the germline V gene. In DNA, the CDR3 is TGTGCCAGCAGCCACAACAATAGAGCCACGGGTGGCTACACCTTC. Protein sequence: CASSHNNRATGGYTF. Complete variable domain (other parts from reference TRBV11-2 and TRBJ1-2): EAGVAQSPRYKIIEKRQSVAFWCNPISGHATLYWYQQILGQGPKLLIQFQNNGVVDDSQLPKDRFSAERLKGVDSTLKIQPAKLEDSAVYLCASSHNNRATGGYTFGSGTRLTVV.

The rearrangement links TRBV5-4 to TRBJ2-2; 7 bases line up with TRBD2. The CDR3 covers 15 residues. In germline, CDR1 is SGHNT, CDR2 YYREEE (reference sequence). V lost 6 bases and J lost 2; bases outside the gene matches: 7. The CDR3 is CASKPGGSNTGELFF. As DNA, the CDR3 is TGTGCCAGCAAACCGGGGGGTTCTAACACCGGGGAGCTGTTTTTT.

This clone was picked up one time. The V call is TRBV6-2 or TRBV6-3, the J call TRBJ2-3; 7 nucleotides align to TRBD2. Per germline, CDR1 MNHEY and CDR2 SVGEGT. The CDR3 consists of 15 residues. Losses at the gene ends were 2 bases for V and 4 bases for J; bases not matched to a gene: 6. The CDR3, as DNA: TGTGCCAGCAGTTACGGGCGGGGGAGGCCAGATACGCAGTATTTT. Encoded protein: CASSYGRGRPDTQYF.

This clone was observed a single time. This chain links TRBV4-3 with TRBJ2-1; 8 bases are a match to TRBD2. Germline-derived CDR1 and CDR2 are LGHNA and YSLEER. CDR3 length: 16 residues. The junction had 6 bases not matched to a gene; V was cut back by 3 bases and J by 2 bases. Written as DNA, the CDR3 is TGCGCCAGCAGCCACGATATAGCGGGACCCTACAATGAGCAGTTCTTC. It is translated as CASSHDIAGPYNEQFF.

The chain employs TRBV24-1 and TRBJ2-3; 8 bases map to TRBD2. Trimming took 3 bases from V and 6 from J; bases not matched to a gene: 4. The length of the CDR3 is 14 residues. Germline loops: CDR1 KGHDR, CDR2 SFDVKD. The CDR3: CATSDTGRADTQYF. In nucleotides, the CDR3 is TGTGCCACCAGTGATACCGGGAGGGCGGATACGCAGTATTTT.